This TCR beta chain was captured by sequencing in a study of naive and memory T cell subsets. Sequential positive selection took CD4 T cells first, then CD8 T cells. The length of the CDR3 is 12 residues. CDR1 is KGHSH, CDR2 LQKENI, per germline. Deletions cut 6 bases from V and 6 bases from J, with 8 bases between. Study-wide points: Especially in CD8 cells, naive repertoires contained a few larger clonotypes, possibly CD45RA-re-expressing memory cells. Gini index rose across naive, CM, EM and EMRA in CD4 and CD8.

On this clonotype itself: Its antigen is undetermined.

The beta constant-region primer was an equimolar mix of two oligonucleotides covering TRBC1 and TRBC2. Ligated cDNA was amplified by four rounds of PCR with nested alpha and beta constant-region primers and SP2. An oligonucleotide with the SP2 primer and a 12-nucleotide UMI was ligated to the cDNA 3' end. TCRdb used MiXCR to reprocess the UMI-ligation and nested PCR reads, holding one entry per CDR3 protein. The sample shows over 130,000 distinct CDR3 sequences, under 25% of them seen only once. V gene TRBV18 combines with J gene TRBJ2-2; possibly TRBD2 for D (6 bases). The sample comprised naive CD8+ T cells from blood. This sequence was found in a human donor in good health. CDR3 in DNA: TGTGCCAGCTCGGAGGGCCCCGGGGAGCTGTTTTTT. This gives the protein CASSEGPGELFF. The variable domain in full, completed from reference TRBV18 and TRBJ2-2, reads NAGVMQNPRHLVRRRGQEARLRCSPMKGHSHVYWYRQLPEEGLKFMVYLQKENIIDESGMPKERFSAEFPKEGPSILRIQQVVRGDSAAYFCASSEGPGELFFGEGSRLTVL.